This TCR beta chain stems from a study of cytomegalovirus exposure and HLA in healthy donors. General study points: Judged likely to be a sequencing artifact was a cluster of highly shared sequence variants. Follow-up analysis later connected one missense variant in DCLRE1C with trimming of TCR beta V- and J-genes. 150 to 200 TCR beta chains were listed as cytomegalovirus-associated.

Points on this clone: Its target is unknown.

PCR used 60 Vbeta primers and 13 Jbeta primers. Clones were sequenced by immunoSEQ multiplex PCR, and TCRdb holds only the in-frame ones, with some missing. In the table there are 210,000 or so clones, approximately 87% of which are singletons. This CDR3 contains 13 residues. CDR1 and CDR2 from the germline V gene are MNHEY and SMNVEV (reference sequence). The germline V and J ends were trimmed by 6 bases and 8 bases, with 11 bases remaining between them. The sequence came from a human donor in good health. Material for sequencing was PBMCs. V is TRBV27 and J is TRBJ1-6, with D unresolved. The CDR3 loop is CASRSARYSPLHF. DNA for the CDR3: TGTGCCAGCAGAAGCGCCCGCTATTCACCCCTCCACTTT.